A selection of T cell receptor beta chains follows, all from one sample in a study of technical replicates of blood from a handful of donors. TCRdb's table, derived via immunoSEQ multiplex PCR, lists solely in-frame clones and lacks some. Here the sample spans around 92,000 clones, approximately 94% being singletons. Sequencing was performed on T cells isolated from PBMCs. Every receptor here comes from a human donor in good health. The CDR3 runs from the conserved cysteine through the conserved F or W. A D gene is named only where the DNA matches it firmly. Part of the rows lack a size; the others show once, few, many or a class for expanded clones.

abundance: -
d_gene: TRBD2
v_gene: TRBV4-1
CDR3aa: CASSQFIGEGGELFF

abundance: -
d_gene: -
v_gene: TRBV19
CDR3aa: CASSIWRGVNQPQHF

abundance: -
d_gene: -
v_gene: TRBV10-1
CDR3aa: CASSEFVFDTQYF

abundance: -
d_gene: -
v_gene: TRBV19
CDR3aa: CASAGLLGERSEDTQYF

abundance: -
d_gene: TRBD1
v_gene: TRBV6-5
CDR3aa: CASSPGNRGPSPLHF

abundance: -
d_gene: TRBD1
v_gene: TRBV15
CDR3aa: CATSREGTGEEKLFF

abundance: -
d_gene: -
v_gene: TRBV28
CDR3aa: CASSKPRLGAYEQYF

abundance: few
d_gene: -
v_gene: TRBV5-1
CDR3aa: CASSLDPSVSYEQYF

abundance: -
d_gene: TRBD2
v_gene: TRBV4-2
CDR3aa: CASSQGVAGGYQETQYF

abundance: -
d_gene: -
v_gene: TRBV5-6
CDR3aa: CASSETGVGEQYF

abundance: -
d_gene: -
v_gene: TRBV27
CDR3aa: CASSPDRTTTEAFF

abundance: once
d_gene: -
v_gene: TRBV4-1
CDR3aa: CASSGQTLEAFF

abundance: -
d_gene: -
v_gene: TRBV18
CDR3aa: CASSPTGRGTEAFF

abundance: -
d_gene: -
v_gene: TRBV7-9
CDR3aa: CASSSQSRHEQYF

abundance: -
d_gene: -
v_gene: TRBV7-9
CDR3aa: CASRLTGGNSPLHF

abundance: -
d_gene: TRBD2
v_gene: TRBV11-3
CDR3aa: CASSSKRGGTGELFF

abundance: -
d_gene: -
v_gene: TRBV19
CDR3aa: CASSISPQGLWTEAFF

abundance: -
d_gene: TRBD1
v_gene: TRBV30
CDR3aa: CAWKGQYTGELFF

abundance: -
d_gene: TRBD2
v_gene: TRBV10-1
CDR3aa: CASSEYRTSGSIYEQYF

abundance: -
d_gene: TRBD1
v_gene: TRBV30
CDR3aa: CACAGGYEQYF

abundance: -
d_gene: -
v_gene: TRBV19
CDR3aa: CASSQQGTDSNQPQHF

abundance: -
d_gene: TRBD2
v_gene: TRBV2
CDR3aa: CASSEAGTSAYEQYF

abundance: few
d_gene: -
v_gene: TRBV30
CDR3aa: CAWSPAQAFF

abundance: few
d_gene: TRBD1
v_gene: TRBV2
CDR3aa: CASSDMDRGFKLF

abundance: -
d_gene: TRBD1
v_gene: TRBV28
CDR3aa: CASKDPGQQETQYF

abundance: -
d_gene: -
v_gene: TRBV5-1
CDR3aa: CASSLSQRGDEKLFF

abundance: once
d_gene: -
v_gene: TRBV25-1
CDR3aa: CASSVHRGGEETQYF

abundance: -
d_gene: TRBD2
v_gene: TRBV27
CDR3aa: CASNGRGTSGKGFENEQFF

abundance: -
d_gene: TRBD2
v_gene: TRBV6-5
CDR3aa: CASASSGDTDTQYF

abundance: -
d_gene: TRBD2
v_gene: TRBV25-1
CDR3aa: CASSESLAGGLQETQYF

abundance: -
d_gene: -
v_gene: TRBV27
CDR3aa: CASSLSRGSPLHF